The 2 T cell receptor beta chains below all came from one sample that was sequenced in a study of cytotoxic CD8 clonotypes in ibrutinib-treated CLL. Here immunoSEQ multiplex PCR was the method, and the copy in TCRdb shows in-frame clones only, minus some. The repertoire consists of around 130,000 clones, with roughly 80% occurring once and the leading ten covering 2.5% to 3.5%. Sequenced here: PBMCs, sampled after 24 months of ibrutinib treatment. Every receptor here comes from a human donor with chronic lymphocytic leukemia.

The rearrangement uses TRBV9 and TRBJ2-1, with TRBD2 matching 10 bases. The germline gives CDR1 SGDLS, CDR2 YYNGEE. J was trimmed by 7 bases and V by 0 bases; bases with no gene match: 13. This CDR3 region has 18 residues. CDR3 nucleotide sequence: TGTGCCAGCAGCGTAGCTGCTCAAGCGGGGGGGCCGCATAATGAGCAGTTCTTC. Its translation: CASSVAAQAGGPHNEQFF.

CDR3 loop: CASSGQGQGKAFF. The CDR3 nucleotides are TGTGCCAGTTCCGGACAGGGTCAGGGAAAAGCTTTCTTT. The chain is built from TRBV19 and TRBJ1-1; 8 bases match TRBD1. Per the germline V gene, CDR1 is LNHDA and CDR2 is SQIVND (reference sequence). The CDR3 totals 13 residues. V was clipped by 8 bases and J by 9 bases; unmatched bases: 11.